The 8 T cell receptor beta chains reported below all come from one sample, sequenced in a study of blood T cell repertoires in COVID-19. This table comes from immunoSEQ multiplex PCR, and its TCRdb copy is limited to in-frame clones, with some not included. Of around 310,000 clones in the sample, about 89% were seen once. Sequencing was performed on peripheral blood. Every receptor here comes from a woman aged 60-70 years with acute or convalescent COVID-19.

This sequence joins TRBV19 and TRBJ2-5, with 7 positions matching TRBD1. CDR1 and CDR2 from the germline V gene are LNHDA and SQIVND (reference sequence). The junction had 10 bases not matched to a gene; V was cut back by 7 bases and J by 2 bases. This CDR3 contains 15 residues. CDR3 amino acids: CASTPGGLLQETQYF. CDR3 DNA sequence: TGTGCCAGTACCCCAGGGGGTTTACTACAAGAGACCCAGTACTTC.

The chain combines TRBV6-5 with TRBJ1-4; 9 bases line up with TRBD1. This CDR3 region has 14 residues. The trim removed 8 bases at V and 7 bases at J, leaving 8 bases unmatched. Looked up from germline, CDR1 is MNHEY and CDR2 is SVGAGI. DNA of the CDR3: TGTGCCAGCGGGTGGGGACAGGGTCGTGAAAAACTGTTTTTT. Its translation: CASGWGQGREKLFF.

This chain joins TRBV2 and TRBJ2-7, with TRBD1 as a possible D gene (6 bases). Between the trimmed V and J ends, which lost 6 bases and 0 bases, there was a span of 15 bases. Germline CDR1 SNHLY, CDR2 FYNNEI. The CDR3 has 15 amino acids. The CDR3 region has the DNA TGTGCCAGCAGCCAGGGGACGCCAAACTCCTACGAGCAGTACTTC. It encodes CASSQGTPNSYEQYF.

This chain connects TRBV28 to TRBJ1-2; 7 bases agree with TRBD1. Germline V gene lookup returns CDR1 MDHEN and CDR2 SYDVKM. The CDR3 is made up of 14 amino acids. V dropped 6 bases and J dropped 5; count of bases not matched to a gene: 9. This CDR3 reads CASSLTGTAYGYTF. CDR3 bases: TGTGCCAGCAGCCTTACCGGGACAGCTTATGGCTACACCTTC.

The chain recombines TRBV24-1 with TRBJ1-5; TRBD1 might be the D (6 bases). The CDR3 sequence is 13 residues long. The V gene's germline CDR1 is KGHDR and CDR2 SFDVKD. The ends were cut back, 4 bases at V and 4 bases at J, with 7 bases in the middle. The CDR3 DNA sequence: TGTGCCACCAGTGAGCAGGGGAATCAGCCCCAGCATTTT. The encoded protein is CATSEQGNQPQHF.

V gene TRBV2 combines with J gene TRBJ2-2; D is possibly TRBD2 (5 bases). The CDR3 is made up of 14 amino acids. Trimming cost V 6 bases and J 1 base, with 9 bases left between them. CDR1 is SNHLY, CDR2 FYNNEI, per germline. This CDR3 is CASRGLVNTGELFF. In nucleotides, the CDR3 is TGTGCCAGCAGAGGACTCGTGAACACCGGGGAGCTGTTTTTT. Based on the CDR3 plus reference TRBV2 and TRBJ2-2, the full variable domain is EPEVTQTPSHQVTQMGQEVILRCVPISNHLYFYWYRQILGQKVEFLVSFYNNEISEKSEIFDDQFSVERPDGSNFTLKIRSTKLEDSAMYFCASRGLVNTGELFFGEGSRLTVL.

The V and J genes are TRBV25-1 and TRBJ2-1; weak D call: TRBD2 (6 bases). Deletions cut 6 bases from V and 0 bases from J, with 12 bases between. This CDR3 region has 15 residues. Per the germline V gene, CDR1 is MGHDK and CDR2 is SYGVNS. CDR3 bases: TGTGCCAGCAGCCCCCGGGGGAGCTCCTACAATGAGCAGTTCTTC. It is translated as CASSPRGSSYNEQFF.

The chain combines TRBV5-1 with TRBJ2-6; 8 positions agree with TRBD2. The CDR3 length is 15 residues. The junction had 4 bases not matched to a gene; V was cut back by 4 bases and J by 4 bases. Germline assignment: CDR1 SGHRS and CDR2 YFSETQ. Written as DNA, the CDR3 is TGCGCCAGCAGCCGGGAGGGGTCCGGGGCCAACGTCCTGACTTTC. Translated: CASSREGSGANVLTF. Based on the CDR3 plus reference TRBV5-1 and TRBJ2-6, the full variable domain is KAGVTQTPRYLIKTRGQQVTLSCSPISGHRSVSWYQQTPGQGLQFLFEYFSETQRNKGNFPGRFSGRQFSNSRSEMNVSTLELGDSALYLCASSREGSGANVLTFGAGSRLTVL.